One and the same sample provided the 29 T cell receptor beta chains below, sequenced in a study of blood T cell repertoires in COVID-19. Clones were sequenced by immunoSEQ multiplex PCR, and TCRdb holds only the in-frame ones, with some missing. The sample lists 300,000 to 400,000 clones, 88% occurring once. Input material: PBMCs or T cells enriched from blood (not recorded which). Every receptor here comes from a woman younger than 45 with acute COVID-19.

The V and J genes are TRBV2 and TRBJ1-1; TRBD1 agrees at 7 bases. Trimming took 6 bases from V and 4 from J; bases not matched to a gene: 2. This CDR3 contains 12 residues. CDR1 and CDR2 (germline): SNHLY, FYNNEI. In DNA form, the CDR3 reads TGTGCCAGCAGGACAGGGCGCACTGAAGCTTTCTTT. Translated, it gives CASRTGRTEAFF.

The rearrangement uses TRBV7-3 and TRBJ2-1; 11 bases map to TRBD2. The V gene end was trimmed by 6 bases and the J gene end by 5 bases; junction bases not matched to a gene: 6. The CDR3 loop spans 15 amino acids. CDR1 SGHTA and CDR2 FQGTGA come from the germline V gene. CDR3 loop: CASRISGGAHNEQFF. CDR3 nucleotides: TGTGCCAGCAGAATTAGCGGGGGGGCCCACAATGAGCAGTTCTTC.

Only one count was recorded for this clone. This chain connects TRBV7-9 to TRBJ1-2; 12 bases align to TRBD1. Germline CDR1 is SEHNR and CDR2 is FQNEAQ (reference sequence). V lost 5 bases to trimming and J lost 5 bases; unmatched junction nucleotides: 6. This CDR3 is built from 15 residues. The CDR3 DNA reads TGTGCCAGCAGCAAGGGACAGGGGGCCGCTTATGGCTACACCTTC. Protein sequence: CASSKGQGAAYGYTF.

For the CDR3, the DNA is TGTGCCATCAGTGATCTGGACAGCCCCTACGAGCAGTACTTC. Translated: CAISDLDSPYEQYF. The chain links TRBV10-3 to TRBJ2-7, with a weak D call TRBD1 (6 bases). The CDR3 totals 14 residues. Trimming pared 3 bases from V and 2 bases from J, leaving 11 bases between. Germline assignment: CDR1 ENHRY and CDR2 SYGVKD.

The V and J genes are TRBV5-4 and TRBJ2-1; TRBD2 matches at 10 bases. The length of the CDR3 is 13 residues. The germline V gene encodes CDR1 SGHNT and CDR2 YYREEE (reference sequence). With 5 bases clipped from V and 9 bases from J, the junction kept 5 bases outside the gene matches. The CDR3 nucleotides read TGTGCCAGCAGGCTAGCGGGGGCCGGTGAGCAGTTCTTC. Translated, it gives CASRLAGAGEQFF.

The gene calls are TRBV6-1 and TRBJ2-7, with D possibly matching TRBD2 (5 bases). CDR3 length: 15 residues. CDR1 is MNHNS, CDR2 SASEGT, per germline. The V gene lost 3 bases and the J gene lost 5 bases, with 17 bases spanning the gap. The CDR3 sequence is CASSEIGGFSHEQYF. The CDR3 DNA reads TGTGCCAGCAGTGAGATAGGAGGATTTAGCCACGAGCAGTACTTC.

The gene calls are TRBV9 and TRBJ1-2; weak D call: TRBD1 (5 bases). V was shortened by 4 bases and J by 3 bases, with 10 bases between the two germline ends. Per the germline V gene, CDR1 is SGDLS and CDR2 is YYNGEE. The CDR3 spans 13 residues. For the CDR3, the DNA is TGTGCCAGCAGCCCCCGGGGGGACTATGGCTACACCTTC. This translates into CASSPRGDYGYTF.

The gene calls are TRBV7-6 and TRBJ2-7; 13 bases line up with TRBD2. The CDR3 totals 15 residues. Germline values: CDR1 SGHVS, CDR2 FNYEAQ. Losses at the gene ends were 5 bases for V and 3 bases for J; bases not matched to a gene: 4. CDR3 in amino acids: CASSPTSGGIYEQYF. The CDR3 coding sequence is TGTGCCAGCAGCCCGACTAGCGGGGGGATCTACGAGCAGTACTTC.

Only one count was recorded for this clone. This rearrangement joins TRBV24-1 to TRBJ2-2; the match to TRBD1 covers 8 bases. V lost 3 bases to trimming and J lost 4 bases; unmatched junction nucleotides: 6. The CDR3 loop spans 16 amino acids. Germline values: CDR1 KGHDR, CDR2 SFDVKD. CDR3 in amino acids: CATSDRTGRGTGELFF. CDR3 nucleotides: TGTGCCACCAGTGATCGGACAGGGAGAGGCACCGGGGAGCTGTTTTTT.

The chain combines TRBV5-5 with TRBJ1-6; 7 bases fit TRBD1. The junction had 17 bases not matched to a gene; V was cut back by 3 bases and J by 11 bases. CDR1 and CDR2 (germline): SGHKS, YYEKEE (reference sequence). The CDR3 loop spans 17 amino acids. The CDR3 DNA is TGTGCCAGCAGCTACAACATGCCGGGACAGAGTCAGGCACCCCTCCACTTT. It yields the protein CASSYNMPGQSQAPLHF.

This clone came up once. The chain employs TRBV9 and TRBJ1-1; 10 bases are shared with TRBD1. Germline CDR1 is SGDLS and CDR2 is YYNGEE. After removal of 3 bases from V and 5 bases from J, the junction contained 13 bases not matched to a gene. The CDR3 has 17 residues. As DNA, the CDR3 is TGTGCCAGCAGCGGCTCCGGGACAGGGGAAATTTGGACTGAAGCTTTCTTT. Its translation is CASSGSGTGEIWTEAFF.

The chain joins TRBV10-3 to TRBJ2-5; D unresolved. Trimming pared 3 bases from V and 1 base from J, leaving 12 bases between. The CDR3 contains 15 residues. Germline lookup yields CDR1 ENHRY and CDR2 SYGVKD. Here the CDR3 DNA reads TGTGCCATCAGTGAAGGTAACAGCCTCCAAGAGACCCAGTACTTC. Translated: CAISEGNSLQETQYF.

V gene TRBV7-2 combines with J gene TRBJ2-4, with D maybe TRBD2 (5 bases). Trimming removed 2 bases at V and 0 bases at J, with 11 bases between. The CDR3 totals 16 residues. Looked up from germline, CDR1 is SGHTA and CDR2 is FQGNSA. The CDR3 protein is CASSLSSGIAKNIQYF. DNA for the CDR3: TGTGCCAGCAGCTTATCGTCGGGGATAGCCAAAAACATTCAGTACTTC. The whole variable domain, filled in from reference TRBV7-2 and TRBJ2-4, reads GAGVSQSPSNKVTEKGKDVELRCDPISGHTALYWYRQSLGQGLEFLIYFQGNSAPDKSGLPSDRFSAERTGGSVSTLTIQRTQQEDSAVYLCASSLSSGIAKNIQYFGAGTRLSVL.

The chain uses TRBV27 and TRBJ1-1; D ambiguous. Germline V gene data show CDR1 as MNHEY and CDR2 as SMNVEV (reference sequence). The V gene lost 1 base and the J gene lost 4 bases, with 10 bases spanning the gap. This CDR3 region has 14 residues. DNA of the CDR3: TGTGCCAGCAGTTTATACGGCTCGGGCACTGAAGCTTTCTTT. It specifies CASSLYGSGTEAFF.

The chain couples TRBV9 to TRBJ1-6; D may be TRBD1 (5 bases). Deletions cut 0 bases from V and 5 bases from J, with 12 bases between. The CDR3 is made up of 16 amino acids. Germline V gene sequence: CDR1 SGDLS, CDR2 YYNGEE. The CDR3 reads CASSVGRTPNNSPLHF. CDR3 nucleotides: TGTGCCAGCAGCGTAGGAAGGACACCAAATAATTCACCCCTCCACTTT.

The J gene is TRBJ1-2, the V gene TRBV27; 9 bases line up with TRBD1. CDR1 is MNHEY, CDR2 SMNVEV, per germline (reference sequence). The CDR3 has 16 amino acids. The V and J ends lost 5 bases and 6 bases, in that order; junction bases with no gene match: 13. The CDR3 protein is CASSPTDRGIYHGYTF. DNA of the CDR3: TGTGCCAGCAGTCCAACGGACAGGGGAATTTATCATGGCTACACCTTC.

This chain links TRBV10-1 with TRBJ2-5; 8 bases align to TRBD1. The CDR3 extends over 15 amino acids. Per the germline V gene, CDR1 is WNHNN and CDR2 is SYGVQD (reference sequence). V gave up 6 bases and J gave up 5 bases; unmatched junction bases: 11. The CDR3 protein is CASRGISDREETQYF. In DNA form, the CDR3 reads TGCGCCAGCAGGGGTATCTCGGACAGGGAGGAGACCCAGTACTTC.

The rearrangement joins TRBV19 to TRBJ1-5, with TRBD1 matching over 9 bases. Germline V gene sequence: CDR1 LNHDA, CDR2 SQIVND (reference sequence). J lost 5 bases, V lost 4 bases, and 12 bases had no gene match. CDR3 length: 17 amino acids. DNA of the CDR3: TGTGCCAGTAGTACTCACCCGGGACAGGGAGAGTATCAGCCCCAGCATTTT. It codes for CASSTHPGQGEYQPQHF.

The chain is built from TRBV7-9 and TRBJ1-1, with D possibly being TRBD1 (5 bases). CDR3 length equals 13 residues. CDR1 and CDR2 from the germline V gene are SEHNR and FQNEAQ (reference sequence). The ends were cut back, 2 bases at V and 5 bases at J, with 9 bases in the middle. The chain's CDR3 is CASSLNKGTEAFF. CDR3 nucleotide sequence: TGTGCCAGCAGCTTAAATAAGGGGACTGAAGCTTTCTTT.

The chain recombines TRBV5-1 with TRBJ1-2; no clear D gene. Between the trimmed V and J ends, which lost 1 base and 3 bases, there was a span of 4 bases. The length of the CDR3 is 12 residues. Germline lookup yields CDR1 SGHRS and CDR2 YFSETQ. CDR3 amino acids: CASSLTDYGYTF. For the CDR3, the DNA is TGCGCCAGCAGCTTGACTGACTATGGCTACACCTTC.

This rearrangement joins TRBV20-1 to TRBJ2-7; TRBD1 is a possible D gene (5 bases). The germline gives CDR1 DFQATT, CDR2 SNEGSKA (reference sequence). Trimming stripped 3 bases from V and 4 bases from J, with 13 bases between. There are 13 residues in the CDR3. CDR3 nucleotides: TGCAGTGCTAGTTGGACAAGCTCGTACGAGCAGTACTTC. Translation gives CSASWTSSYEQYF.

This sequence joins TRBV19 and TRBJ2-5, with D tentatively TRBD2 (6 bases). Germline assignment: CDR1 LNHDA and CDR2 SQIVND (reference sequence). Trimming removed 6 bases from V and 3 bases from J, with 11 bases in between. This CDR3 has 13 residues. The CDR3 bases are TGTGCCAGTAGGGAGGGACCAAAAGAGACCCAGTACTTC. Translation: CASREGPKETQYF.

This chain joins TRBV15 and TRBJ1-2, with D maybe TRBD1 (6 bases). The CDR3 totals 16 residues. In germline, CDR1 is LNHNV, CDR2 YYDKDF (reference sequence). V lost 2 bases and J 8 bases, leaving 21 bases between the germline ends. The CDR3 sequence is CATSRWYSSGEGGYTF. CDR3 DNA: TGTGCCACCAGCAGATGGTATTCTTCAGGGGAGGGCGGCTACACCTTC.

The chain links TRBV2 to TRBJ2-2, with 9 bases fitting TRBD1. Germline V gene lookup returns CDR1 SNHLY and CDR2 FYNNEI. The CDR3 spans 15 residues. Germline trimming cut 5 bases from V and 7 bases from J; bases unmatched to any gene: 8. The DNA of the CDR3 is TGTGCCAGCAGTAACTTGGGACAGGGTAACGGGGAGCTGTTTTTT. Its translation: CASSNLGQGNGELFF. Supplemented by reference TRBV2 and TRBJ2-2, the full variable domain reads EPEVTQTPSHQVTQMGQEVILRCVPISNHLYFYWYRQILGQKVEFLVSFYNNEISEKSEIFDDQFSVERPDGSNFTLKIRSTKLEDSAMYFCASSNLGQGNGELFFGEGSRLTVL.

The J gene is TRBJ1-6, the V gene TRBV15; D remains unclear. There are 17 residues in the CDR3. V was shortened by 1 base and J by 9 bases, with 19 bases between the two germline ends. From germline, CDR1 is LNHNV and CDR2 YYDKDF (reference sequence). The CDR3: CATSRAVRGTLTSPLHF. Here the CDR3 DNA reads TGTGCCACCAGCAGAGCGGTTCGGGGAACCTTAACTTCACCCCTCCACTTT.

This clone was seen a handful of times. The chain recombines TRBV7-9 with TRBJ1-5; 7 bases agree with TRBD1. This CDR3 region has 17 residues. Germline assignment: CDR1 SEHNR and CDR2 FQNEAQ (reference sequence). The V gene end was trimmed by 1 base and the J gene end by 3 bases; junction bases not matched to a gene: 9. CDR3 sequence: CASSLGSGTANNQPQHF. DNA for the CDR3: TGTGCCAGCAGCTTAGGCTCCGGGACAGCAAACAATCAGCCCCAGCATTTT.

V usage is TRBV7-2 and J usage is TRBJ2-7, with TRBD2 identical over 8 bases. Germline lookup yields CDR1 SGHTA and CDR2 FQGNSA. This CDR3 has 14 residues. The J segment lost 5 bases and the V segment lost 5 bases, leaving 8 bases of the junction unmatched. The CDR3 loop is CASSLTAGDHEQYF. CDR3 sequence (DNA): TGTGCCAGCAGCCTCACAGCGGGGGATCACGAGCAGTACTTC.

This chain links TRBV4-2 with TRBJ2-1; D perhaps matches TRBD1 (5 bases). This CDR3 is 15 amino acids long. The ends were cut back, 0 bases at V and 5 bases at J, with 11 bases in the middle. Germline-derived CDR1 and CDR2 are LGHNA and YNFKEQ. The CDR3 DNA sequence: TGTGCCAGCAGCCAAGAAAGGGGCGTCCACAATGAGCAGTTCTTC. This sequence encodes CASSQERGVHNEQFF.

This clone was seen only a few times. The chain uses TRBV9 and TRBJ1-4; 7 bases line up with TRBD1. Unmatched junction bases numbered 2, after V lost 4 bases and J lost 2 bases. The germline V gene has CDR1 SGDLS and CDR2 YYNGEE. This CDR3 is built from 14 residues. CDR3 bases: TGTGCCAGCAGCCAGACAGGGACTAATGAAAAACTGTTTTTT. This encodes CASSQTGTNEKLFF.